This T cell receptor (beta chain) emerged from a study of long-term antiretroviral therapy in people with HIV. This clone was picked up one time. At survey level, the immunoSEQ assay was run in its v3.0 version. Using immunoSEQ multiplex PCR, the repertoire was profiled, and TCRdb retains in-frame clones only, with some absent. This repertoire shows 15,000 to 20,000 clones, 65% to 85% found once; its top ten account for more than 15%. The V gene end was trimmed by 5 bases and the J gene end by 5 bases; junction bases not matched to a gene: 7. The germline gives CDR1 SGHVS, CDR2 FQNEAQ. The CDR3 sequence is 16 residues long.

V is TRBV7-8 and J is TRBJ2-3, with 13 positions matching TRBD2. This TCR was sampled from a woman aged 18-29 years with HIV. The sample consisted of unsorted PBMCs, taken 0.6 years after starting antiretroviral therapy. CDR3 nucleotide sequence: TGTGCCAGCAGCCCACCGGGACTAGCGGGGTTAGATACGCAGTATTTT. It encodes CASSPPGLAGLDTQYF.